The 14 T cell receptor beta chains given below trace back to one sample, sequenced in a study of blood T cell repertoires in COVID-19. Only in-frame clones appear in the TCRdb table, and some are missing; sequencing was by immunoSEQ multiplex PCR. Of tens of thousands of clones listed, 85% to 90% are singletons. The sample was peripheral blood. Source of these receptors: a man aged 50 to 59 in a cohort sampled during active COVID-19.

V gene TRBV4-1 combines with J gene TRBJ1-2; D is undetermined. CDR1 and CDR2 from the germline V gene are MGHRA and YSYEKL. Trimming took 5 bases from V and 4 from J, leaving 11 bases between them. This CDR3 is built from 13 residues. This CDR3 is CASSDTISYGYTF. The CDR3 coding sequence is TGCGCCAGCAGCGATACAATCTCCTATGGCTACACCTTC.

The sample holds one count of this clone. The genes are TRBV6-5 and TRBJ1-2; D possibly corresponds to TRBD1 (6 bases). The CDR3 spans 14 residues. CDR1 is MNHEY and CDR2 is SVGAGI in the germline V gene. The V end was cut by 5 bases, the J end by 3 bases, with 13 bases between. The chain's CDR3 is CASSPGDTDYGYTF. In DNA, the CDR3 is TGTGCCAGCAGTCCAGGGGATACAGACTATGGCTACACCTTC.

This clone was counted a single time. This chain uses TRBV18 with TRBJ2-7, with TRBD1 matching over 11 bases. V lost 6 bases, J lost 2 bases, and 0 bases stayed unmatched. Looked up from germline, CDR1 is KGHSH and CDR2 is LQKENI. The CDR3 has 13 residues. CDR3 in amino acids: CASSGQGAYEQYF. The DNA for the CDR3 is TGTGCCAGCTCGGGACAGGGGGCCTACGAGCAGTACTTC.

V usage is TRBV19 and J usage is TRBJ1-5; 7 nucleotides line up with TRBD1. From germline, CDR1 is LNHDA and CDR2 SQIVND (reference sequence). This CDR3 is built from 15 residues. V lost 3 bases to trimming and J lost 5 bases; unmatched junction nucleotides: 7. Here the CDR3 reads CASSIWNRGDQPQHF. CDR3 DNA: TGTGCCAGTAGTATTTGGAACAGGGGCGATCAGCCCCAGCATTTT.

This clone was seen only a few times. This rearrangement joins TRBV29-1 to TRBJ2-3; D remains ambiguous. CDR3 size: 12 residues. Between the trimmed V and J ends, which lost 4 bases and 4 bases, there was a span of 9 bases. The germline V gene encodes CDR1 SQVTM and CDR2 ANQGSEA. The CDR3 spells CSVGSTPDTQYF. CDR3 nucleotide sequence: TGCAGCGTTGGGTCTACTCCAGATACGCAGTATTTT.

V and J are TRBV7-2 and TRBJ2-7; 8 bases are a match to TRBD2. Per germline, CDR1 SGHTA and CDR2 FQGNSA. This CDR3 has 15 amino acids. J lost 0 bases, V lost 5 bases, and 6 bases had no gene match. This CDR3 reads CASSPSGLVSYEQYF. In DNA form, the CDR3 reads TGTGCCAGCAGCCCTAGCGGGCTCGTCTCCTACGAGCAGTACTTC.

This chain connects TRBV10-3 to TRBJ2-1; the match to TRBD2 covers 8 bases. CDR3 length: 16 amino acids. CDR1 ENHRY and CDR2 SYGVKD come from the germline V gene. V dropped 4 bases and J dropped 7; count of bases not matched to a gene: 12. The CDR3 DNA sequence: TGTGCCATCAGTGGGTACGACGGCGGGAGGAAAAATGAGCAGTTCTTC. Amino acid sequence: CAISGYDGGRKNEQFF.

This clone was detected once. This chain connects TRBV9 to TRBJ2-5; 10 bases are shared with TRBD2. CDR1 is SGDLS and CDR2 is YYNGEE in the germline V gene. J was trimmed by 2 bases and V by 5 bases; bases with no gene match: 3. CDR3 length: 14 amino acids. The CDR3 DNA reads TGTGCCAGCAGTTTAGCGGGGGGACAAGAGACCCAGTACTTC. Amino acid sequence: CASSLAGGQETQYF.

The V gene is TRBV18, the J gene TRBJ1-6; 9 nucleotides line up with TRBD1. The trim removed 6 bases at V and 7 bases at J, leaving 7 bases unmatched. The CDR3 extends over 15 amino acids. CDR1 and CDR2 (germline): KGHSH, LQKENI. Written as DNA, the CDR3 is TGTGCCAGCTCGGGGGACAGGGTCAGCAATTCACCCCTCCACTTT. It is translated as CASSGDRVSNSPLHF.

This clone was detected only once. The rearrangement joins TRBV4-3 to TRBJ2-1, with D possibly TRBD2 on 6 matching bases. The CDR3 consists of 16 residues. Looked up from germline, CDR1 is LGHNA and CDR2 is YSLEER. The V gene lost 1 base and the J gene lost 6 bases, with 16 bases spanning the gap. The CDR3 sequence is CASSQVLREVSNEQFF. CDR3 DNA sequence: TGCGCCAGCAGCCAAGTATTGAGGGAGGTCTCCAATGAGCAGTTCTTC.

CDR3 protein: CASSPLAGGDTQYF. The CDR3 DNA sequence: TGTGCCAGCAGTCCATTAGCGGGCGGCGATACGCAGTATTTT. The rearrangement uses TRBV6-5 and TRBJ2-3; TRBD2 agrees at 7 bases. Germline assignment: CDR1 MNHEY and CDR2 SVGAGI. Trimming at V came to 5 bases and at J to 6 bases, leaving 8 bases not matched to a gene. This CDR3 is 14 amino acids long.

The chain uses TRBV6-6 and TRBJ1-1; 8 bases are shared with TRBD1. Germline V gene lookup returns CDR1 MNHNY and CDR2 SVGAGI (reference sequence). The CDR3 totals 14 residues. For the CDR3, the DNA is TGTGGGATAAAAACAGGGGGAATCCATACTGAAGCTTTCTTT. Translated, it gives CGIKTGGIHTEAFF.

V usage is TRBV19 and J usage is TRBJ2-1, with 10 bases fitting TRBD2. CDR1 is LNHDA and CDR2 is SQIVND in the germline V gene (reference sequence). V trimming: 6 bases; J trimming: 4 bases; junction bases outside the gene matches: 6. This CDR3 region has 15 residues. CDR3 sequence (DNA): TGTGCCAGTAGATCACTAGCGGGACTATACAATGAGCAGTTCTTC. Translating it yields CASRSLAGLYNEQFF.

The CDR3 region has the DNA TGTGCCAGCAGCTTAGCCGAGAGGACCGGGGAGCTGTTTTTT. It codes for CASSLAERTGELFF. The chain links TRBV7-8 to TRBJ2-2; no reliable D call. V was shortened by 0 bases and J by 5 bases, with 7 bases between the two germline ends. This CDR3 is built from 14 residues. Germline assignment: CDR1 SGHVS and CDR2 FQNEAQ.